Below are 26 T cell receptor delta chains sequenced from a single sample in a study of gamma-delta T cells after stem cell transplantation. TCRdb re-processed the RT-PCR reads via CATT. The sample has some 14,000 delta-chain clones, approximately 8.8% seen once; the top ten hold about two thirds. Sequenced material: gamma-delta T cells. These receptors originate from a human donor. It is not recorded whose cells these are; they may come from a transplant donor.

This clone occurred many times. A read error is the likely source, as a far larger clone sits one nucleotide away. The identical CDR3 is also encoded by other nucleotide sequences in the sample. V and J are TRDV3 and TRDJ1, with 8 bases matching TRDD3. The CDR3 sequence is 17 residues long. CDR1 and CDR2 from the germline V gene are TVYSNPD and GDNSRS (reference sequence). Unmatched junction bases numbered 12, after V lost 0 bases and J lost 0 bases. DNA for the CDR3: TGTGCCTTTAGTGACCTACTTGGGGATACCAACACCGATAAACTCATCTTT. It translates to CAFSDLLGDTNTDKLIF. Supplemented by reference TRDV3 and TRDJ1, the full variable domain reads CDKVTQSSPDQTVASGSEVVLLCTYDTVYSNPDLFWYRIRPDYSFQFVFYGDNSRSEGADFTQGRFSVKHILTQKAFHLVISPVRTEDSATYYCAFSDLLGDTNTDKLIFGKGTRVTVEP.

With regard to this clone: This likely stems from a read error, as it lies one base from a far larger clone. Different DNA sequences within this sample yield the same CDR3. CDR3 nucleotide sequence: TGTGCCTGTGACCAGCTGGGGATACCCACCGATAAGCTCATCTTT. This codes for CACDQLGIPTDKLIF. The rearrangement uses TRDV2 and TRDJ1; TRDD3 agrees at 8 bases. Germline assignment: CDR1 GEAIGNYY and CDR2 EKD. The CDR3 spans 15 residues.

As concerns this clone: The protein recorded in TCRdb matches a much larger clone and deviates from this DNA's translation at residue 4, suggesting a read error; the protein here is obtained by translating the DNA. V is TRDV2 and J is TRDJ1; 10 bases are shared with TRDD3. The CDR3 loop spans 16 amino acids. J lost 0 bases, V lost 4 bases, and 7 bases had no gene match. Per germline, CDR1 GEAIGNYY and CDR2 EKD. CDR3 sequence reads: CACEGLGDRNTDKLIF. The CDR3 region has the DNA TGTGCCTGTGAGGGTCTGGGGGATAGGAACACCGATAAACTCATCTTT.

This clone was seen a handful of times. The protein held in TCRdb is that of a much larger clone and does not match this DNA's translation at residues 7 and 14, likely because of a read error; the protein shown is translated from the DNA. The genes are TRDV2 and TRDJ1, with D unclear. The germline gives CDR1 GEAIGNYY, CDR2 EKD. The CDR3 runs to 19 residues. The germline V and J ends were trimmed by 2 bases and 6 bases, with 30 bases remaining between them. CDR3 loop: CACDKVVQTDADPAHKLIF. The CDR3 nucleotides are TGTGCCTGTGACAAAGTTGTTCAGACGGACGCCGATCCCGCCCATAAACTCATCTTT.

This clone came up a few times. This sequence may be a read error, since a much larger clone differs from it by one base. This same CDR3 is encoded by further DNA sequences in the sample. The chain joins TRDV1 to TRDJ1, with 7 bases lining up with TRDD3. CDR3 size: 20 residues. CDR1 is TSWWSYY and CDR2 is QGS in the germline V gene. The chain's CDR3 is CALGKRLFHDLYGDILKLIF. The CDR3 DNA is TGTGCCCTTGGAAAGCGCCTGTTCCACGACCTTTACGGGGATATTTTGAAACTCATCTTT.

This clone occurred many times. The J gene is TRDJ1, the V gene TRDV1; maybe TRDD3 (6 bases). Germline loops: CDR1 TSWWSYY, CDR2 QGS. CDR3 length equals 17 residues. With 2 bases removed from V and 2 bases from J, the gap between germline ends came to 18 bases. CDR3 nucleotides: TGTGCTCTTGGGGAAGACCTACTGGGAGAAGGGACCGATAAACTCATCTTT. This sequence encodes CALGEDLLGEGTDKLIF.

This clone was recorded at least ten times. The TCRdb protein comes from a much larger clone and disagrees with this DNA's translation at residue 8, likely due to a read error; the protein given here is derived from the DNA. V and J are TRDV2 and TRDJ1; possible D gene TRDD3, 5 bases. The V gene's germline CDR1 is GEAIGNYY and CDR2 EKD. This CDR3 is 21 amino acids long. V shed 0 bases and J shed 1 base, with 29 bases lying between them. CDR3 in amino acids: CACDTVECHLRTGGLTDKLIF. CDR3 coding DNA: TGTGCCTGTGACACCGTTGAGTGCCACCTGCGTACTGGTGGACTCACCGATAAACTCATCTTT.

The chain joins TRDV2 to TRDJ1, with TRDD3 identical over 10 bases. This CDR3 has 15 residues. After removal of 2 bases from V and 4 bases from J, the junction contained 6 bases not matched to a gene. Germline V CDR1 and CDR2: GEAIGNYY, EKD. The CDR3 reads CACDIVGDTSDKLIF. CDR3 coding DNA: TGTGCCTGTGACATAGTGGGGGATACAAGCGATAAACTCATCTTT.

Points on this clone: A read error likely explains why the TCRdb protein, taken from a much larger clone, differs from this DNA's translation at residue 7; the protein shown is translated from the DNA. The CDR3 reads CALGDLAHDKLIF. The CDR3 nucleotides are TGTGCTCTTGGGGACCTAGCTCACGATAAACTCATCTTT. The chain uses TRDV1 and TRDJ1, with no clear D. Trimming pared 3 bases from V and 4 bases from J, leaving 9 bases between. Germline V lookup: CDR1 TSWWSYY, CDR2 QGS. The CDR3 runs to 13 residues.

Within the sample, this clone is medium-sized. The sample has other DNA sequences that encode this CDR3 too. The chain links TRDV2 to TRDJ1; the match to TRDD3 covers 8 bases. V lost 3 bases, J lost 0 bases, and 11 bases stayed unmatched. The CDR3 contains 17 residues. Germline loops: CDR1 GEAIGNYY, CDR2 EKD. CDR3 amino acids: CACDGLTGGPNTDKLIF. In DNA, the CDR3 is TGTGCCTGTGACGGCCTTACTGGGGGTCCCAACACCGATAAACTCATCTTT.

There are many counts of this clone. A read error likely explains why the TCRdb protein, taken from a much larger clone, differs from this DNA's translation at residue 10; the protein shown is translated from the DNA. The chain joins TRDV2 to TRDJ1, with D possibly matching TRDD3 (6 bases). Trimming took 0 bases from V and 8 from J, leaving 15 bases between them. This CDR3 region has 14 residues. Per the germline V gene, CDR1 is GEAIGNYY and CDR2 is EKD. This CDR3 is CACDTVSGEKKLIF. CDR3 bases: TGTGCCTGTGACACCGTGTCGGGGGAGAAGAAACTCATCTTT.

This clone was picked up a small number of times. This probably arose from a read error, given a far larger clone one base away. The same CDR3 is also encoded by other DNA sequences in this sample. The chain is built from TRDV2 and TRDJ1, with 12 bases that match TRDD3. The CDR3 has 18 amino acids. With 2 bases clipped from V and 3 bases from J, the junction kept 12 bases outside the gene matches. Germline V lookup: CDR1 GEAIGNYY, CDR2 EKD. CDR3 sequence reads: CACDMLSGGYAGADKLIF. In DNA form, the CDR3 reads TGTGCCTGTGACATGCTGTCTGGGGGATACGCGGGGGCCGATAAACTCATCTTT.

This clone was seen a handful of times. The TCRdb protein comes from a much larger clone and disagrees with this DNA's translation at residue 10, likely due to a read error; the protein given here is derived from the DNA. The rearrangement links TRDV1 to TRDJ1; 10 nucleotides match TRDD3. V was clipped by 2 bases and J by 4 bases; unmatched bases: 25. The CDR3 spans 22 residues. Germline values: CDR1 TSWWSYY, CDR2 QGS. This CDR3 is CALGEIWEAVDEDWGIVDKLIF. CDR3 coding DNA: TGTGCTCTTGGGGAAATCTGGGAGGCGGTGGATGAGGACTGGGGGATTGTCGATAAACTCATCTTT.

A remark on this clone: The protein recorded in TCRdb matches a much larger clone and deviates from this DNA's translation at residue 4, suggesting a read error; the protein here is obtained by translating the DNA. Here the CDR3 DNA reads TGTGCCTGTGCCGCAGTACTGGGGGCTCCGTACACCGATAAACTCATCTTT. This codes for CACAAVLGAPYTDKLIF. The genes are TRDV2 and TRDJ1; TRDD3 matches 8 bases. Trimming at V came to 5 bases and at J to 0 bases, leaving 13 bases not matched to a gene. CDR3 length: 17 amino acids. Germline V CDR1 and CDR2: GEAIGNYY, EKD.

This clone was found a few times. TCRdb assigns this DNA the protein of a much larger clone, which departs from its translation at residue 15; this likely reflects a read error, and the protein shown comes from translating the DNA. The rearrangement links TRDV2 to TRDJ1, with 8 bases matching TRDD3. The germline CDR1 and CDR2 sequences are GEAIGNYY and EKD. This CDR3 contains 17 residues. CDR3 nucleotide sequence: TGTGCCTGTGACACCGTCCGATCTGGGGGACTTCTTGATAAACCCATCTTT. Protein product: CACDTVRSGGLLDKPIF.

A word on this clone: TCRdb's protein does not match the DNA translation at residue 6; the protein provided is translated from the DNA. The same CDR3 arises from other DNA sequences in this sample as well. The rearrangement joins TRDV2 to TRDJ1; D assignment may be TRDD2 or TRDD3 (5 bases each). This CDR3 is built from 20 residues. The germline gives CDR1 GEAIGNYY, CDR2 EKD. V was trimmed by 2 bases and J by 0 bases, leaving 27 bases between them. CDR3 DNA: TGTGCCTGTGACAGCCGAAGCTCATCTTCCCGGGGGGCGTACACCGATAAACTCATCTTT. This gives the protein CACDSRSSSSRGAYTDKLIF.

This clone was seen a few times. TCRdb pairs this DNA with a much larger clone's protein that differs at residue 11, likely a read error; the protein shown was translated from the DNA. The chain employs TRDV2 and TRDJ1, with 7 bases fitting TRDD3. From germline, CDR1 is GEAIGNYY and CDR2 EKD. CDR3 length: 17 residues. V dropped 3 bases and J dropped 2; count of bases not matched to a gene: 14. DNA for the CDR3: TGTGCCTGTGACCCTATTCCCCTGGGGGGTCCTACCGATAAACTCATCTTT. Encoded protein: CACDPIPLGGPTDKLIF.

There are many counts of this clone. Other DNA sequences in the same sample also yield this CDR3. The J gene is TRDJ1, the V gene TRDV2, with a possible D match to TRDD3 (5 bases). The germline V gene encodes CDR1 GEAIGNYY and CDR2 EKD. Trimming took off 0 bases at V and 1 base at J, with 23 bases between the two ends. CDR3 length: 19 residues. As DNA, the CDR3 is TGTGCCTGTGACACCAGAAGAGGGACTGGTTCCCTTTCCACCGATAAACTCATCTTT. This encodes CACDTRRGTGSLSTDKLIF.

Comment on this clone: This DNA's translation and the protein TCRdb lists, from a much larger clone, do not match at residue 6, likely due to a read error; the protein shown is translated from the DNA. The chain is built from TRDV2 and TRDJ3; D is possibly TRDD3 (5 bases). V lost 2 bases and J lost 0, with 19 bases in between. Germline assignment: CDR1 GEAIGNYY and CDR2 EKD. The CDR3 sequence is 20 residues long. CDR3 DNA: TGTGCCTGTGACAAAATGGAGGGGACTTTAAGCTCCTGGGACACCCGACAGATGTTTTTC. Translation: CACDKMEGTLSSWDTRQMFF.

This clone occurred a few times. TCRdb assigns this DNA the protein of a much larger clone, which departs from its translation at residue 13; this likely reflects a read error, and the protein shown comes from translating the DNA. The V gene is TRDV2, the J gene TRDJ1; 9 bases match TRDD3. CDR1 and CDR2 (germline): GEAIGNYY, EKD. The CDR3 consists of 15 residues. CDR3 DNA sequence: TGTGCCTGTGACCCTATCCTGGGGGATGCCCGTAAACACATCTTT. It yields the protein CACDPILGDARKHIF.

Points on this clone: The junction shows a germline mismatch at one end, possibly a read error. Written as DNA, the CDR3 is TGTGCCTGTGACACGGTACTGGGGGATACACCGGCCAGAACCCTGATCTTT. Amino acid sequence: CACDTVLGDTPARTLIF. The V call is TRDV2, the J call TRDJ4; 12 positions match TRDD3. Germline values: CDR1 GEAIGNYY, CDR2 EKD. CDR3 size: 17 residues.

To note about this clone: It is likely a read error: a sequence one base away is far more abundant. Distinct nucleotide sequences in the sample also encode this CDR3. The chain uses TRDV2 and TRDJ1; D gene ambiguous. CDR3 size: 16 residues. Germline-derived CDR1 and CDR2 are GEAIGNYY and EKD. CDR3 in amino acids: CACDTVGELYTDKLIF. CDR3 in DNA: TGTGCCTGTGACACGGTGGGAGAACTGTACACTGATAAACTCATCTTT.

This clone was seen ten or more times. Other DNA sequences in this specimen translate into the identical CDR3. The rearrangement uses TRDV1 and TRDJ1, with 11 bases aligning to TRDD3. This CDR3 comprises 19 residues. The germline CDR1 and CDR2 sequences are TSWWSYY and QGS. V lost 1 base, J lost 5 bases, and 15 bases stayed unmatched. The CDR3 sequence: CALGEREPPDWGIKDKLIF. DNA of the CDR3: TGTGCTCTTGGGGAACGAGAGCCCCCCGACTGGGGGATAAAGGATAAACTCATCTTT.

This clone has more than one count but fewer than ten. The protein given by TCRdb reflects a much larger clone and differs at residue 9 from this DNA's translation, likely from a read error; the protein shown is the DNA's translation. The rearrangement uses TRDV2 and TRDJ1; D uncertain. Trimming cost V 3 bases and J 0 bases, with 13 bases left between them. The CDR3 is 15 amino acids. CDR1 is GEAIGNYY, CDR2 EKD, per germline. DNA for the CDR3: TGTGCCTGTGACCCGGTTTCTACTCACACCGATAAACTCATCTTT. Protein product: CACDPVSTHTDKLIF.

This clone has only a few counts. TCRdb's protein and the translated DNA diverge at residue 9; the protein reported here is the translation of the DNA. The gene calls are TRDV2 and TRDJ1, with D unclear. Per germline, CDR1 GEAIGNYY and CDR2 EKD. This CDR3 contains 19 residues. DNA for the CDR3: TGTGCCTGTGACAAAGTTGGTCAGCCGGACGCCGATCCCTCCCATAACCTCATCTTT. Encoded protein: CACDKVGQPDADPSHNLIF.

This clone was detected only a few times. A much larger clone lies a single base off, so this may be a read error. The chain has TRDV2 and TRDJ1, with a tentative D call TRDD3 (5 bases). Germline V gene lookup returns CDR1 GEAIGNYY and CDR2 EKD. Trimming took 0 bases from V and 0 from J, leaving 19 bases between them. The CDR3 extends over 18 amino acids. CDR3 sequence: CACDTDSPGRGDTDKLIF. The CDR3, as DNA: TGTGCCTGTGACACCGATTCCCCGGGACGGGGGGACACCGATAAACTCATCTTT.